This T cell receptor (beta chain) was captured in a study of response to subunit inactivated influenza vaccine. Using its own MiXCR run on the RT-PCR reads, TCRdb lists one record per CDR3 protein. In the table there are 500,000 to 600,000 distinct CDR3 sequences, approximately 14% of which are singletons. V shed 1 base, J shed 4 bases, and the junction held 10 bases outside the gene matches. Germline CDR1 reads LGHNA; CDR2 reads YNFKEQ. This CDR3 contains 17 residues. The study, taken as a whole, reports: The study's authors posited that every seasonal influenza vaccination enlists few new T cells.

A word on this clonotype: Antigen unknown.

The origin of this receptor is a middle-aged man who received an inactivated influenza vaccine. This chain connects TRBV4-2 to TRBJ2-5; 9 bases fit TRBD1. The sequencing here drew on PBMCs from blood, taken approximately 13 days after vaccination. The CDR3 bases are TGTGCCAGCAGCCAAGGGACTGACAGGGGGTTAGCAGAGACCCAGTACTTC. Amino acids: CASSQGTDRGLAETQYF.